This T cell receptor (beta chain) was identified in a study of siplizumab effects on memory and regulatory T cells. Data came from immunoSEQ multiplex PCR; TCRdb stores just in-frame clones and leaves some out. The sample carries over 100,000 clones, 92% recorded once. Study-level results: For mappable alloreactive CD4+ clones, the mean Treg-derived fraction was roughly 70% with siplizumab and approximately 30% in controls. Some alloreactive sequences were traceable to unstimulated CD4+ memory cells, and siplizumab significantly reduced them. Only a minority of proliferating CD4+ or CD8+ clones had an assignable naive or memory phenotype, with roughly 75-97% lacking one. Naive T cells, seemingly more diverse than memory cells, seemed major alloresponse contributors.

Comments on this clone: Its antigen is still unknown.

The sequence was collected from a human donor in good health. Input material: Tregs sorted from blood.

DNA of the CDR3: TGTGCCAGCAGTCGGATCCGTTGGGACAGCAAAGAAGCTTTCTTT. It specifies CASSRIRWDSKEAFF. The V and J genes are TRBV6-5 and TRBJ1-1; 7 nucleotides match TRBD1. Germline V gives CDR1 MNHEY, CDR2 SVGAGI. The V segment lost 5 bases and the J segment 8 bases; nucleotides outside the gene matches: 14. This CDR3 spans 15 amino acids.